What follows is one T cell receptor beta chain and its context. The sample originates from a study of radiation and T cells in renal cell carcinoma. Produced via immunoSEQ multiplex PCR; TCRdb's table is partial and in-frame only. This sample has about 150,000 clones, with approximately 90% found just once. The time point: baseline pretreatment blood. The treatment is: 15 Gy SBRT to primary tumor, nephrectomy 4 weeks later. This renal cell carcinoma was of the clear cell type. This specimen consisted of blood, obtained from a patient whose treatment included radiotherapy and nephrectomy. The receptor was isolated from a woman aged 70 to 79 with renal cell carcinoma.

CDR3 nucleotides: TGCGCCAGCAGCTTGGTGGTAGACAATGAGCAGTTCTTC. This codes for CASSLVVDNEQFF. The V and J genes are TRBV5-1 and TRBJ2-1; D ambiguous. Germline assignment: CDR1 SGHRS and CDR2 YFSETQ. This CDR3 comprises 13 residues. The V end lost 0 bases, the J end lost 5 bases, and 6 bases lay between the germline ends. The full variable domain, in which reference TRBV5-1 and TRBJ2-1 provide the parts outside the CDR3, is KAGVTQTPRYLIKTRGQQVTLSCSPISGHRSVSWYQQTPGQGLQFLFEYFSETQRNKGNFPGRFSGRQFSNSRSEMNVSTLELGDSALYLCASSLVVDNEQFFGPGTRLTVL.